This TCR beta chain was found in a study of post-analysis software for immune sequencing data. Study in general: Recorded subtypes: relapsing-remitting, secondary progressive, progressive-relapsing; some patients unannotated.

The authors incorporated unique molecular identifiers into the TCR beta cDNA libraries. Starting from around 0.96 to 9.9 million T cells, the study yielded approximately 460,000 cDNA molecules. Each CDR3 protein gets one entry after TCRdb re-called the PCR reads with MiXCR. The data show around 710,000 distinct CDR3 sequences, with roughly 46% seen just once and 4% to 5% held by the top ten. A few counts support this clonotype. As yet, its antigen is unknown. The length of the CDR3 is 14 residues. Per the germline V gene, CDR1 is DFQATT and CDR2 is SNEGSKA (reference sequence). Trimming removed 1 base from V and 6 bases from J; junction bases left unmatched: 6. The study's findings and limits: Patients had higher frequencies than controls of roughly 5 TRBV segments, including TRBV5-6, TRBV5-1 and TRBV20-1. F-measure co-clustering was strong for batch-matched samples.

This sequence originates from a girl aged 5 to 17 with multiple sclerosis. The chain couples TRBV20-1 to TRBJ2-1; 7 bases are shared with TRBD2. Source material: blood. Here the CDR3 reads CSARAEREPNEQFF. CDR3 coding DNA: TGCAGTGCTAGAGCTGAGCGGGAACCCAATGAGCAGTTCTTC.